This TCR beta chain was profiled in a study of identical twins. TCRdb re-derived calls from the 5' RACE reads in MiXCR, one entry per CDR3 protein. This sample has 700,000 to 950,000 distinct CDR3 sequences; about 12% occur once, and the top ten carry around 1.5%. Germline V gene data show CDR1 as ENHRY and CDR2 as SYGVKD. Trimming removed 8 bases from V and 2 bases from J, with 7 bases in between. CDR3 length equals 12 residues. The sample also formed part of further work on yellow fever vaccine responses in identical twins.

Sequencing was performed on PBMCs. J is TRBJ1-3 and V is TRBV10-3; D call uncertain. The sequence was obtained from a woman younger than 35 in good health. The CDR3 sequence: CAIGTPGNTIYF. CDR3 DNA sequence: TGTGCCATCGGTACACCTGGAAACACCATATATTTT.